This entry lists 32 T cell receptor beta chains sequenced from one sample in a study of OX40 agonist ivuxolimab in advanced cancers. Here immunoSEQ multiplex PCR was the method, and the copy in TCRdb shows in-frame clones only, minus some. The sample includes roughly 92,000 clones, roughly 85% of them seen just once. Specimen: CD4+ or CD8+ T cells sorted from blood, collected in a trial of the OX40 agonist ivuxolimab. These receptors were collected from an adult with an advanced solid tumor such as melanoma, head and neck, liver or kidney cancer.

The rearrangement joins TRBV9 to TRBJ2-7; 9 positions match TRBD2. Trimming removed 3 bases from V and 2 bases from J; junction bases left unmatched: 6. The CDR3 has 15 residues. The V gene's germline CDR1 is SGDLS and CDR2 YYNGEE. The CDR3 loop is CASSALSGGPYEQYF. The CDR3, as DNA: TGTGCCAGCAGCGCCCTTAGCGGGGGTCCCTACGAGCAGTACTTC.

This chain joins TRBV18 and TRBJ1-6, with D perhaps matching TRBD1 (5 bases). There are 14 residues in the CDR3. Trimming stripped 1 base from V and 6 bases from J, with 7 bases between. The V gene's germline CDR1 is KGHSH and CDR2 LQKENI. The CDR3 region is CASSPLDSNSPLHF. CDR3 DNA: TGTGCCAGCTCACCACTAGACAGTAATTCACCCCTCCACTTT.

The chain combines TRBV30 with TRBJ2-4; D remains unclear. Trimming removed 0 bases at V and 0 bases at J, with 0 bases between. Germline V gene lookup returns CDR1 GTSNPN and CDR2 SVGIG (reference sequence). This CDR3 region has 12 residues. The DNA of the CDR3 is TGTGCCTGGAGTGTAGCCAAAAACATTCAGTACTTC. It yields the protein CAWSVAKNIQYF.

This clone occurred once. The V call is TRBV5-1, the J call TRBJ2-1; TRBD1 might be the D (5 bases). Looked up from germline, CDR1 is SGHRS and CDR2 is YFSETQ. Trimming took 2 bases from V and 5 from J, leaving 8 bases between them. The CDR3 contains 13 residues. CDR3 amino acids: CASSFRQNNEQFF. For the CDR3, the DNA is TGCGCCAGCAGCTTCCGACAGAACAATGAGCAGTTCTTC.

The chain combines TRBV9 with TRBJ1-2; possibly TRBD1 for D (6 bases). With 5 bases removed from V and 4 bases from J, the gap between germline ends came to 12 bases. This CDR3 contains 13 residues. Germline CDR1 and CDR2: SGDLS and YYNGEE. CDR3 sequence reads: CASRDSDIYGYTF. CDR3 coding DNA: TGTGCCAGCAGGGACAGTGACATCTATGGCTACACCTTC.

The chain uses TRBV6-6 and TRBJ2-7; D may match TRBD1 or TRBD2 (5 bases each). Per germline, CDR1 MNHNY and CDR2 SVGAGI (reference sequence). The CDR3 runs to 13 residues. V shed 6 bases and J shed 2 bases, with 11 bases lying between them. The CDR3 DNA follows: TGTGCCAGCAGCCGTGGGACGGCCTACGAGCAGTACTTC. Translation: CASSRGTAYEQYF.

This chain connects TRBV6-6 to TRBJ2-7, with D hard to call. The CDR3 length is 16 residues. Trimming left V 3 bases short and J 0 bases short, with 15 bases between. Germline V lookup: CDR1 MNHNY, CDR2 SVGAGI (reference sequence). The CDR3, as DNA: TGTGCCAGCAGTTATAAGGTTGGCACCCACTCCTACGAGCAGTACTTC. It translates to CASSYKVGTHSYEQYF.

The genes are TRBV29-1 and TRBJ2-3; D call uncertain. The V end lost 6 bases, the J end lost 0 bases, and 4 bases lay between the germline ends. This CDR3 comprises 11 residues. CDR1 is SQVTM and CDR2 is ANQGSEA in the germline V gene. CDR3 residues: CSVKSTDTQYF. The DNA of the CDR3 is TGCAGCGTGAAGAGCACAGATACGCAGTATTTT.

The V and J genes are TRBV6-1 and TRBJ2-7, with 8 bases fitting TRBD1. The ends lost 1 base at V and 5 bases at J; junction bases unmatched: 13. Germline CDR1 is MNHNS and CDR2 is SASEGT. The length of the CDR3 is 17 residues. CDR3 sequence (DNA): TGTGCCAGCAGTGAAGTGGGTTGGGGACAGGTCGGGGACGAGCAGTACTTC. It codes for CASSEVGWGQVGDEQYF.

V usage is TRBV30 and J usage is TRBJ2-3, with TRBD2 matching over 13 bases. CDR1 is GTSNPN and CDR2 is SVGIG in the germline V gene (reference sequence). Germline trimming cut 1 base from V and 3 bases from J; bases unmatched to any gene: 10. The CDR3 is 18 residues long. The CDR3 protein is CAWSDPLGLAGRTDTQYF. The CDR3, as DNA: TGTGCCTGGAGTGACCCCCTGGGACTAGCGGGACGGACAGATACGCAGTATTTT.

For this clone: Mismatch with germline at one junction end may stem from a read error. The CDR3: CASSPTGTGSIF. CDR3 sequence (DNA): TGTGCCAGCTCACCAACCGGGACAGGGTCGATTTTT. The chain has TRBV18 and TRBJ1-4; 9 nucleotides line up with TRBD1. This CDR3 has 12 residues. Germline loops: CDR1 KGHSH, CDR2 LQKENI. Full variable domain (remainder filled in from reference TRBV18 and TRBJ1-4): NAGVMQNPRHLVRRRGQEARLRCSPMKGHSHVYWYRQLPEEGLKFMVYLQKENIIDESGMPKERFSAEFPKEGPSILRIQQVVRGDSAAYFCASSPTGTGSIFGSGTQLSVL.

The CDR3 DNA follows: TGTGCCAGCAGGGCACAGGGGGCAACGAACACCGGGGAGCTGTTTTTT. It specifies CASRAQGATNTGELFF. The J gene is TRBJ2-2, the V gene TRBV7-9, with 9 bases lining up with TRBD1. This CDR3 has 16 amino acids. V was pared by 6 bases and J by 0 bases, with 5 bases of the junction left unmatched. Germline V CDR1 and CDR2: SEHNR, FQNEAQ (reference sequence).

In its sample, this clone was seen once. CDR3 amino acids: CASSLPGANTGELFF. CDR3 in DNA: TGCGCCAGCAGCTTACCCGGGGCCAACACCGGGGAGCTGTTTTTT. The J gene is TRBJ2-2, the V gene TRBV5-1, with D perhaps given as TRBD1 or TRBD2 (5 bases each). Germline assignment: CDR1 SGHRS and CDR2 YFSETQ. The CDR3 contains 15 residues. Trimming removed 2 bases from V and 2 bases from J, with 10 bases in between. Combining the CDR3 with reference TRBV5-1 and TRBJ2-2 gives the whole variable domain KAGVTQTPRYLIKTRGQQVTLSCSPISGHRSVSWYQQTPGQGLQFLFEYFSETQRNKGNFPGRFSGRQFSNSRSEMNVSTLELGDSALYLCASSLPGANTGELFFGEGSRLTVL.

The chain couples TRBV14 to TRBJ2-5; no definite D call. Germline CDR1 SGHDN, CDR2 FVKESK. This CDR3 has 14 amino acids. V shed 2 bases and J shed 5 bases, with 12 bases lying between them. The CDR3 sequence: CASSQQGPTETQYF. The CDR3 DNA reads TGTGCCAGCAGCCAACAAGGGCCGACCGAGACCCAGTACTTC.

The chain employs TRBV5-1 and TRBJ2-7; TRBD2 might be the D (5 bases). Germline V gene sequence: CDR1 SGHRS, CDR2 YFSETQ. This CDR3 comprises 15 residues. Trimming stripped 4 bases from V and 3 bases from J, with 17 bases between. The CDR3 DNA reads TGCGCCAGCAGCGCTGGGGTAGCGAATCACTACGAGCAGTACTTC. This gives the protein CASSAGVANHYEQYF. Complete variable domain (other parts from reference TRBV5-1 and TRBJ2-7): KAGVTQTPRYLIKTRGQQVTLSCSPISGHRSVSWYQQTPGQGLQFLFEYFSETQRNKGNFPGRFSGRQFSNSRSEMNVSTLELGDSALYLCASSAGVANHYEQYFGPGTRLTVT.

V and J are TRBV4-2 and TRBJ2-1; 9 positions agree with TRBD1. This CDR3 comprises 15 residues. The germline CDR1 and CDR2 sequences are LGHNA and YNFKEQ. The V segment lost 3 bases and the J segment 5 bases; nucleotides outside the gene matches: 5. CDR3 loop: CASSHADRGHNEQFF. CDR3 sequence (DNA): TGTGCCAGCAGCCACGCGGACAGGGGCCACAATGAGCAGTTCTTC.

The rearrangement links TRBV29-1 to TRBJ2-3; no clear D. Trimming pared 7 bases from V and 4 bases from J, leaving 18 bases between. Per the germline V gene, CDR1 is SQVTM and CDR2 is ANQGSEA. This CDR3 has 14 amino acids. CDR3 nucleotides: TGCAGCGAGTCCCCGGATGGCGGATCAGATACGCAGTATTTT. It codes for CSESPDGGSDTQYF.

This chain uses TRBV30 with TRBJ1-5; TRBD1 might be the D (5 bases). CDR1 and CDR2 (germline): GTSNPN, SVGIG (reference sequence). This CDR3 contains 14 residues. With 3 bases removed from V and 0 bases from J, the gap between germline ends came to 9 bases. CDR3 in DNA: TGTGCCTGGAGCGACAGATATAGCAATCAGCCCCAGCATTTT. It translates to CAWSDRYSNQPQHF.

The gene calls are TRBV5-5 and TRBJ1-6; D perhaps matches TRBD1 (5 bases). The CDR3 runs to 15 residues. With 4 bases removed from V and 7 bases from J, the gap between germline ends came to 15 bases. Looked up from germline, CDR1 is SGHKS and CDR2 is YYEKEE (reference sequence). CDR3 coding DNA: TGTGCCAGCAGCACACCTTTGGGGGAAAATTCACCCCTCCACTTT. It encodes CASSTPLGENSPLHF.

The rearrangement joins TRBV18 to TRBJ2-3; D remains unclear. The V gene's germline CDR1 is KGHSH and CDR2 LQKENI. This CDR3 spans 15 amino acids. The germline V and J ends were trimmed by 1 base and 4 bases, with 12 bases remaining between them. The CDR3 DNA sequence: TGTGCCAGCTCACCACAGGGCCCACGACCAGATACGCAGTATTTT. Translation gives CASSPQGPRPDTQYF.

The chain employs TRBV29-1 and TRBJ2-4; D is possibly TRBD1 (7 bases). Germline V gene lookup returns CDR1 SQVTM and CDR2 ANQGSEA. CDR3 length: 15 amino acids. The V end lost 7 bases, the J end lost 1 base, and 17 bases lay between the germline ends. CDR3 DNA: TGCAGCGGGGCGCTGCCAGGGGGGGCCAAAAACATTCAGTACTTC. Translation gives CSGALPGGAKNIQYF.

Points on this clone: A junction end diverges from the germline sequence, so it may reflect a read error. The genes are TRBV11-1 and TRBJ2-3, with D unclear. Germline V gene lookup returns CDR1 SGHAT and CDR2 FQDESV (reference sequence). This CDR3 region has 14 residues. The CDR3 reads CATSWLRRTDTQYF. Written as DNA, the CDR3 is TGTGCCACCAGCTGGCTGCGGCGCACAGATACGCAGTATTTT. The full variable domain, rest sourced from reference TRBV11-1 and TRBJ2-3, is EAEVAQSPRYKITEKSQAVAFWCDPISGHATLYWYRQILGQGPELLVQFQDESVVDDSQLPKDRFSAERLKGVDSTLKIQPAELGDSAMYLCATSWLRRTDTQYFGPGTRLTVL.

The chain recombines TRBV6-1 with TRBJ2-3, with 9 bases that match TRBD1. This CDR3 has 14 residues. Losses at the gene ends were 8 bases for V and 8 bases for J; bases not matched to a gene: 11. Germline values: CDR1 MNHNS, CDR2 SASEGT. The CDR3 DNA reads TGTGCCAGCTTACAGGGGGCCCAGGGAGGTACGCAGTATTTT. Protein sequence: CASLQGAQGGTQYF.

The gene calls are TRBV11-2 and TRBJ2-3; 8 nucleotides line up with TRBD2. The V gene end was trimmed by 4 bases and the J gene end by 2 bases; junction bases not matched to a gene: 5. This CDR3 contains 15 residues. Germline V lookup: CDR1 SGHAT, CDR2 FQNNGV. CDR3 DNA sequence: TGTGCCAGCAGCTCATTGCGGGGGGCCACAGATACGCAGTATTTT. Translating gives CASSSLRGATDTQYF.

The J gene is TRBJ2-5, the V gene TRBV2, with D possibly TRBD2 on 6 matching bases. Germline V gives CDR1 SNHLY, CDR2 FYNNEI. The V end lost 7 bases, the J end lost 5 bases, and 14 bases lay between the germline ends. This CDR3 is 13 amino acids long. CDR3 DNA sequence: TGTGCCAGCATAGCGGAGAGGAGGGAGACCCAGTACTTC. This codes for CASIAERRETQYF.

The V gene is TRBV6-1, the J gene TRBJ1-1; perhaps TRBD1 as D (5 bases). The V and J ends lost 6 bases and 4 bases respectively, with 9 bases between them. The V gene's germline CDR1 is MNHNS and CDR2 SASEGT. This CDR3 contains 12 residues. Here the CDR3 reads CASRRQSTEAFF. The CDR3 bases are TGTGCCAGCAGGAGACAGTCCACTGAAGCTTTCTTT.

The chain joins TRBV11-3 to TRBJ2-5, with 8 bases matching TRBD2. The length of the CDR3 is 14 residues. V was pared by 5 bases and J by 5 bases, with 7 bases of the junction left unmatched. Germline V CDR1 and CDR2: SGHNT, YENEEA. Here the CDR3 DNA reads TGTGCCAGCAGCCCCGGGACTAGAGCGGAGACCCAGTACTTC. This encodes CASSPGTRAETQYF. Variable domain in full (rest from reference TRBV11-3 and TRBJ2-5): EAGVVQSPRYKIIEKKQPVAFWCNPISGHNTLYWYLQNLGQGPELLIRYENEEAVDDSQLPKDRFSAERLKGVDSTLKIQPAELGDSAVYLCASSPGTRAETQYFGPGTRLLVL.

The gene calls are TRBV27 and TRBJ1-5; tentative D call: TRBD1 (5 bases). CDR1 is MNHEY, CDR2 SMNVEV, per germline (reference sequence). This CDR3 contains 14 residues. V was trimmed by 4 bases and J by 1 base, leaving 8 bases between them. CDR3 bases: TGTGCCAGCAGTTGGCAGGGCAGCAATCAGCCCCAGCATTTT. This translates into CASSWQGSNQPQHF.

The chain recombines TRBV12-2 with TRBJ1-1; TRBD1 was called by the table and not checked on the DNA. TRBV12-2 is shown as a pseudogene. The CDR3 spans 16 residues. CDR3 DNA: TGTGCAAGTCGCTTAGGGACAGATCTTATGAACACTGAAGCTTTCTTT. It is translated as CASRLGTDLMNTEAFF.

The V gene is TRBV9, the J gene TRBJ2-7, with D tentatively TRBD2 (6 bases). The CDR3 covers 17 residues. Germline V gives CDR1 SGDLS, CDR2 YYNGEE. The V and J ends lost 0 bases and 2 bases respectively, with 18 bases between them. CDR3 coding DNA: TGTGCCAGCAGCGTAGGACCCCGTGGCGGGGCGGCCTACGAGCAGTACTTC. Protein: CASSVGPRGGAAYEQYF. Full variable domain (missing parts from reference TRBV9 and TRBJ2-7): DSGVTQTPKHLITATGQRVTLRCSPRSGDLSVYWYQQSLDQGLQFLIQYYNGEERAKGNILERFSAQQFPDLHSELNLSSLELGDSALYFCASSVGPRGGAAYEQYFGPGTRLTVT.

V and J are TRBV2 and TRBJ2-7; D might be TRBD1 (5 bases). The CDR3 consists of 14 residues. The V and J ends lost 2 bases and 2 bases respectively, with 10 bases between them. Germline lookup yields CDR1 SNHLY and CDR2 FYNNEI. This chain's CDR3 is CASSEWQGTYEQYF. In nucleotides, the CDR3 is TGTGCCAGCAGTGAATGGCAGGGAACCTACGAGCAGTACTTC.

The chain combines TRBV6-6 with TRBJ2-2; D gene uncertain. Germline V gene data show CDR1 as MNHNY and CDR2 as SVGAGI (reference sequence). The CDR3 has 12 amino acids. Trimming stripped 4 bases from V and 8 bases from J, with 8 bases between. The CDR3 region has the DNA TGTGCCAGCAGTTTTCCACGGGGGGAGCTGTTTTTT. Translated: CASSFPRGELFF.